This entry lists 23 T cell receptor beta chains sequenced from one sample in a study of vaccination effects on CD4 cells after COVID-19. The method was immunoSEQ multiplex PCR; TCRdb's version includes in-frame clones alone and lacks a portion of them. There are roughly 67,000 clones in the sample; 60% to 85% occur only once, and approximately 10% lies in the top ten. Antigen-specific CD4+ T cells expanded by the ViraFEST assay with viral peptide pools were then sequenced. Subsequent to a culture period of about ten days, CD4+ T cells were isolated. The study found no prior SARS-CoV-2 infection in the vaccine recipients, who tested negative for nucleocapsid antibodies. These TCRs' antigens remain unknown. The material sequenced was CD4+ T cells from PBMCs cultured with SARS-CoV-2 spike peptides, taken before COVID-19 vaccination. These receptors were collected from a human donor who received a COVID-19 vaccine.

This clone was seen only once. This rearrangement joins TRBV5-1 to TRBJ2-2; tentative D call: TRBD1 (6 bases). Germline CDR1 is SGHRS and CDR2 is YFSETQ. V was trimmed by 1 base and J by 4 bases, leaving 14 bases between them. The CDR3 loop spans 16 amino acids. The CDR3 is CASSLHTGSGTGELFF. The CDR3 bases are TGCGCCAGCAGCTTGCACACAGGGTCCGGCACCGGGGAGCTGTTTTTT.

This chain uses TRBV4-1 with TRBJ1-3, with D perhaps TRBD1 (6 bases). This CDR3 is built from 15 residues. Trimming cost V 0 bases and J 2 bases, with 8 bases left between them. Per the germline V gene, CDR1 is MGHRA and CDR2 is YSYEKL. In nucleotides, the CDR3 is TGCGCCAGCAGCCAAGATCCAGGGGCTGGAAACACCATATATTTT. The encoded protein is CASSQDPGAGNTIYF.

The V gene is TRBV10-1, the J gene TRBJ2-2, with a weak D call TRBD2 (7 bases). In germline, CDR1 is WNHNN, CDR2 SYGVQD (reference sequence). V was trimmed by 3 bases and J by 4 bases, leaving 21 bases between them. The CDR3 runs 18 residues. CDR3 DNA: TGCGCCAGCAGTGACCCCACGGTCGGGGGGCTTGGCACCGGGGAGCTGTTTTTT. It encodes CASSDPTVGGLGTGELFF.

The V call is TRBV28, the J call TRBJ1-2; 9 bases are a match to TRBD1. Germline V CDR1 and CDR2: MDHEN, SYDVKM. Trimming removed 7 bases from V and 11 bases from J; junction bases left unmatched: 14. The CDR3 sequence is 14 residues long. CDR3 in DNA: TGTGCCAGCACGTCAGGACAGGGGCGAAAGGAATACACCTTC. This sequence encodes CASTSGQGRKEYTF.

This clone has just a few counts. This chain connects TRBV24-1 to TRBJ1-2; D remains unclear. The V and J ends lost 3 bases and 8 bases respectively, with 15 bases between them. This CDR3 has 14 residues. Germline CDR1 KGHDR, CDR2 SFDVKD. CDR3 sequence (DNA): TGTGCCACCAGTGATCCCGGGGTACAGAGAGGCTACACCTTC. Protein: CATSDPGVQRGYTF.

CDR3 in amino acids: CASSYAPQGNTEAFF. The CDR3 coding sequence is TGTGCCAGCAGTTACGCCCCTCAGGGGAACACTGAAGCTTTCTTT. The chain carries TRBV6-6 and TRBJ1-1; tentative D call: TRBD1 (5 bases). The CDR3 sequence is 15 residues long. Trimming removed 2 bases at V and 1 base at J, with 11 bases between. Per germline, CDR1 MNHNY and CDR2 SVGAGI (reference sequence).

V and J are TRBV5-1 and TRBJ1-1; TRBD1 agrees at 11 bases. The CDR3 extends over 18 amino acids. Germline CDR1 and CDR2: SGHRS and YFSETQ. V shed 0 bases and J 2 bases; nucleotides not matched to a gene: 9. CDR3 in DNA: TGCGCCAGCAGCTTGGCCCCGGGGACAGGGGGGGTAAACACTGAAGCTTTCTTT. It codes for CASSLAPGTGGVNTEAFF.

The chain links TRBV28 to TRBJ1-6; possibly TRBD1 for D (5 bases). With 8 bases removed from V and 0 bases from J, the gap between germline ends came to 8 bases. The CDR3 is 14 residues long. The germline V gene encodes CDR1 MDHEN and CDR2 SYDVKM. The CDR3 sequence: CASLGGSYNSPLHF. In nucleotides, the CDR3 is TGTGCCAGCCTGGGGGGCTCCTATAATTCACCCCTCCACTTT.

The CDR3 region has the DNA TGTGCCAGCAGCTTGGCTCTGACAGGGGGCTTATCTGGGGCCAACGTCCTGACTTTC. Translated: CASSLALTGGLSGANVLTF. The genes are TRBV5-8 and TRBJ2-6; 10 positions agree with TRBD1. The CDR3 is 19 amino acids. J was trimmed by 1 base and V by 0 bases; bases with no gene match: 7. CDR1 is SGHTS and CDR2 is YDEGEE in the germline V gene.

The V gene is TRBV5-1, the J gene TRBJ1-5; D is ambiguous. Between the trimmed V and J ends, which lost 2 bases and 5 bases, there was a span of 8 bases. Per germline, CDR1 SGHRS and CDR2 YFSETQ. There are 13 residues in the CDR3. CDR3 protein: CASSFEPDQPQHF. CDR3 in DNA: TGCGCCAGCAGCTTCGAACCGGATCAGCCCCAGCATTTT. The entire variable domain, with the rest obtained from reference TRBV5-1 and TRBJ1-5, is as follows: KAGVTQTPRYLIKTRGQQVTLSCSPISGHRSVSWYQQTPGQGLQFLFEYFSETQRNKGNFPGRFSGRQFSNSRSEMNVSTLELGDSALYLCASSFEPDQPQHFGDGTRLSIL.

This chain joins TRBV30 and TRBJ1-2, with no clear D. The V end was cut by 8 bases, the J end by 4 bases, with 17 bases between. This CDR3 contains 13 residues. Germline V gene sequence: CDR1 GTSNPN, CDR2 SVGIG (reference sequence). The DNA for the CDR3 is TGTGCCGGCGGACGGCAAGACGGCTATGGCTACACCTTC. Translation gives CAGGRQDGYGYTF.

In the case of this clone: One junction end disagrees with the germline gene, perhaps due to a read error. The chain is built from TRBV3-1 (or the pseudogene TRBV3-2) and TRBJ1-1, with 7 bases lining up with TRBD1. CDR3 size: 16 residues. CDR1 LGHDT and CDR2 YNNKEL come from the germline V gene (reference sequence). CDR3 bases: TGTGCCAGCAGCCACACACCGGGACAGCGGAACGCTGAAGCTTTCTTT. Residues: CASSHTPGQRNAEAFF.

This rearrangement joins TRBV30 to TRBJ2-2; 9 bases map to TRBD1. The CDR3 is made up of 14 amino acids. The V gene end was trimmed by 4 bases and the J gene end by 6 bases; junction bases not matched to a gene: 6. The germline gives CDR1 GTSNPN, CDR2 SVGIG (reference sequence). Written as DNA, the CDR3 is TGTGCCTGGATCGGGACAGGGCGGGCCGGGGAGCTGTTTTTT. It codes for CAWIGTGRAGELFF. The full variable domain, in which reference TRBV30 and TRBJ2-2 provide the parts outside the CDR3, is SQTIHQWPATLVQPVGSPLSLECTVEGTSNPNLYWYRQAAGRGLQLLFYSVGIGQISSEVPQNLSASRPQDRQFILSSKKLLLSDSGFYLCAWIGTGRAGELFFGEGSRLTVL.

This CDR3 reads CASSIGRQGNNQPQHF. The CDR3 region has the DNA TGTGCCAGTAGTATAGGGCGACAGGGGAACAATCAGCCCCAGCATTTT. The chain links TRBV19 to TRBJ1-5; TRBD1 aligns across 8 bases. After removal of 1 base from V and 3 bases from J, the junction contained 5 bases not matched to a gene. The CDR3 extends over 16 amino acids. Germline loops: CDR1 LNHDA, CDR2 SQIVND (reference sequence).

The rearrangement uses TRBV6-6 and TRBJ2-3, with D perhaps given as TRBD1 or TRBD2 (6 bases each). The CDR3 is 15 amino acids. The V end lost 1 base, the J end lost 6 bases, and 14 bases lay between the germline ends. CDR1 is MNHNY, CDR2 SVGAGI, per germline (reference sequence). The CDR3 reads CASSYLTGAQDTQYF. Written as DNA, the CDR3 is TGTGCCAGCAGTTACTTAACGGGGGCCCAGGATACGCAGTATTTT.

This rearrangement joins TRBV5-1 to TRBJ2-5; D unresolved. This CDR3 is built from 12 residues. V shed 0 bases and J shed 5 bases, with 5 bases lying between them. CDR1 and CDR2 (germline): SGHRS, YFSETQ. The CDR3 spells CASSLARETQYF. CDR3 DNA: TGCGCCAGCAGCTTGGCCAGGGAGACCCAGTACTTC.

The CDR3, as DNA: TGCGCCAGCAGCTTGGACCCCGGGACAGGGAGACAAGAGACCCAGTACTTC. Translation: CASSLDPGTGRQETQYF. The chain joins TRBV5-1 to TRBJ2-5, with TRBD1 matching 9 bases. The V gene end was trimmed by 0 bases and the J gene end by 2 bases; junction bases not matched to a gene: 8. The CDR3 has 17 residues. From germline, CDR1 is SGHRS and CDR2 YFSETQ.

Here the CDR3 reads CASSGQGAADTQYF. The CDR3 nucleotides read TGTGCCAGCAGCGGACAGGGGGCGGCAGATACGCAGTATTTT. The chain has TRBV5-4 and TRBJ2-3, with 11 nucleotides matching TRBD1. The V segment lost 4 bases and the J segment 4 bases; nucleotides outside the gene matches: 2. The germline CDR1 and CDR2 sequences are SGHNT and YYREEE (reference sequence). This CDR3 region has 14 residues.

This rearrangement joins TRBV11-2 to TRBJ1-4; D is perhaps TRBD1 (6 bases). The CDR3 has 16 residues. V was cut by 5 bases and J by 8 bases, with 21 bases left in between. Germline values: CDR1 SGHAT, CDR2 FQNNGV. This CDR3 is CASSPNPMETGEKLFF. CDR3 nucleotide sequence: TGTGCCAGCAGCCCTAACCCAATGGAGACAGGAGAAAAACTGTTTTTT.

The chain's CDR3 is CASSLQQGMAEAFF. The CDR3 nucleotides read TGTGCCAGCAGCCTCCAACAGGGTATGGCTGAAGCTTTCTTT. The V gene is TRBV7-2, the J gene TRBJ1-1; D may be TRBD1 (6 bases). CDR3 length: 14 residues. Germline values: CDR1 SGHTA, CDR2 FQGNSA. Trimming shortened V by 5 bases and J by 6 bases, and 16 bases separated the two germline ends.

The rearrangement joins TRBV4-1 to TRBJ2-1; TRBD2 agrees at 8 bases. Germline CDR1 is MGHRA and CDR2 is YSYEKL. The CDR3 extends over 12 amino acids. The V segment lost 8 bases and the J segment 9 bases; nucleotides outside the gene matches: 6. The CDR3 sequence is CASRGGSFEQFF. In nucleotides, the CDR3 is TGCGCCAGCCGCGGGGGGAGTTTTGAGCAGTTCTTC.

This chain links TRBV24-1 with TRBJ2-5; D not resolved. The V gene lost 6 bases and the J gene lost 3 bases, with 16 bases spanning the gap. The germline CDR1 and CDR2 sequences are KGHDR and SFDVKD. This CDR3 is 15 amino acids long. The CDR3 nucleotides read TGTGCCACCAGTCTTGGAAGTGCCTCAAAAGAGACCCAGTACTTC. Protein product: CATSLGSASKETQYF.

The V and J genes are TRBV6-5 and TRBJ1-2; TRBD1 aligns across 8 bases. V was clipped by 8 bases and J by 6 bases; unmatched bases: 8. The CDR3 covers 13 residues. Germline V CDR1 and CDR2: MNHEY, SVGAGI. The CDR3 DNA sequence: TGTGCCAGCCGCCTCCAGGGGGCGGATGGCTACACCTTC. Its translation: CASRLQGADGYTF.